Described below is a single TCR beta chain sequence and its context. This entry is derived from a study of cytomegalovirus exposure and HLA in healthy donors. From germline, CDR1 is KGHSH and CDR2 LQKENI. The CDR3 totals 14 residues. Deletions cut 1 base from V and 3 bases from J, with 9 bases between. This PCR relied on a set of 60 Vbeta primers and 13 Jbeta primers. Source study methods: There were around 78 million unique TCR beta chains by a later count, and around 10 million of them were shared. Using immunoSEQ multiplex PCR, the repertoire was profiled, and TCRdb retains in-frame clones only, with some absent. The DNA gave D and trimming, while V, J and clone size come from that table. The sample yields roughly 77,000 clones, about two thirds seen once.

Sequencing input: PBMCs. This receptor was taken from a middle-aged woman in good health and CMV-seropositive. This chain links TRBV18 with TRBJ2-5; perhaps TRBD2 as D (5 bases). Here the CDR3 reads CASSPRSGEETQYF. The CDR3 DNA sequence: TGTGCCAGCTCACCACGATCCGGGGAAGAGACCCAGTACTTC.